This TCR beta chain was captured by sequencing in a study of shared clonotypes between healthy human individuals. On the study more broadly: Aged 18 to 49, the donors were two women and a few men. Per-donor plates numbered three CD4 naive, three CD4 memory, two CD8 naive and one CD8 memory. General observations from the study: Although depth was large, rarefaction showed that sequencing of the sorted subsets was incomplete. With a few donors compared, around 5.4% of naive CD4 clonotypes were shared.

Notes on this clone: Antigen specificity is unknown.

The CDR3 consists of 16 residues. Germline V gives CDR1 SGHTS, CDR2 YDEGEE. V was pared by 4 bases and J by 5 bases, with 14 bases of the junction left unmatched. Sequenced by immunoSEQ multiplex PCR; TCRdb stores in-frame clones only, minus some. The sample comprises approximately 940,000 clones, over 75% of which are singletons, and over 1.3% rests with the top ten. The sample taken for sequencing was memory CD4+ T cells sorted from blood. Noted subset: CD45RA-negative fraction. This TCR came from a man in his late teens or twenties in good health. The gene calls are TRBV5-8 and TRBJ1-1, with TRBD1 identical over 7 bases. CDR3 DNA: TGTGCCAGCAGCGCCGGGACAGACCATAGGACGACTGAAGCTTTCTTT. It yields the protein CASSAGTDHRTTEAFF.